This TCR beta chain was obtained from a study of blood T cell repertoires in COVID-19. Study-level background: PBMCs, B-cell-depleted T cells, or T cells provided the cDNA or gDNA that made up the material.

In the original analysis: Estimates of nucleated cell counts were drawn from the amplification of reference gene primers. The protocol was immunoSEQ multiplex PCR, while the TCRdb copy is restricted to in-frame clones and leaves out a portion. V and J calls and clone size are as listed in that table; D and trimming were resolved from the DNA. This table holds about 49,000 clones, around 83% found once. Trimming took 4 bases from V and 9 from J; bases not matched to a gene: 8. This CDR3 has 14 amino acids. Looked up from germline, CDR1 is LNHDA and CDR2 is SQIVND (reference sequence). The sequencing sample was made of peripheral blood. This sequence originates from a man aged 50 to 59 with acute or convalescent COVID-19. The gene calls are TRBV19 and TRBJ2-7, with 11 bases fitting TRBD1. The CDR3 here is CASSTGQGANGQYF. In DNA, the CDR3 is TGTGCCAGTAGTACCGGACAGGGGGCGAATGGGCAGTACTTC.